What follows are 27 T cell receptor beta chains derived from one specimen sequenced in a study of cytomegalovirus exposure and HLA in healthy donors. Clones were sequenced by immunoSEQ multiplex PCR, and TCRdb holds only the in-frame ones, with some missing. The sample lists about 160,000 clones; roughly 80% were seen once. Material: PBMCs. These receptors all stem from a man under 40 in good health and CMV-seropositive.

The genes are TRBV27 and TRBJ2-7; 7 bases match TRBD1. V lost 4 bases to trimming and J lost 4 bases; unmatched junction nucleotides: 7. Germline CDR1 MNHEY, CDR2 SMNVEV (reference sequence). This CDR3 spans 14 amino acids. In DNA, the CDR3 is TGTGCCAGCAGTTCTGGACAGGCTTGGTACGAGCAGTACTTC. Encoded protein: CASSSGQAWYEQYF.

This clone was seen a single time. The chain recombines TRBV6-5 with TRBJ2-1; 10 bases agree with TRBD2. Losses at the gene ends were 0 bases for V and 8 bases for J; bases not matched to a gene: 7. Germline CDR1 is MNHEY and CDR2 is SVGAGI. This CDR3 comprises 16 residues. The DNA for the CDR3 is TGTGCCAGCAGTTACTCGAGCGGGGGGGCCTGGGATGAGCAGTTCTTC. It encodes CASSYSSGGAWDEQFF.

The chain employs TRBV5-1 and TRBJ2-3; 7 positions agree with TRBD2. Germline CDR1 is SGHRS and CDR2 is YFSETQ. The junction had 4 bases not matched to a gene; V was cut back by 1 base and J by 5 bases. This CDR3 spans 14 amino acids. CDR3 sequence reads: CASSLIWGGDTQYF. CDR3 in DNA: TGCGCCAGCAGCTTGATATGGGGGGGAGATACGCAGTATTTT.

The chain carries TRBV7-3 and TRBJ2-7; D possibly corresponds to TRBD2 (7 bases). Trimming cost V 0 bases and J 5 bases, with 11 bases left between them. The CDR3 loop spans 14 amino acids. Germline loops: CDR1 SGHTA, CDR2 FQGTGA. The CDR3 nucleotides are TGTGCCAGCAGCTTAACGGGGGGGGCGGACGAGCAGTACTTC. The encoded protein is CASSLTGGADEQYF.

This clone was picked up a small number of times. Other DNA sequences of this sample code for an identical CDR3. This chain connects TRBV7-2 to TRBJ1-5; possible D gene TRBD1, 6 bases. Trimming cost V 3 bases and J 0 bases, with 9 bases left between them. Germline V gene lookup returns CDR1 SGHTA and CDR2 FQGNSA. This CDR3 contains 15 residues. The CDR3 DNA follows: TGTGCCAGCAGCTTTAAGGGGGATAGCAATCAGCCCCAGCATTTT. It encodes CASSFKGDSNQPQHF. The complete variable domain, with remaining parts taken from reference TRBV7-2 and TRBJ1-5, reads GAGVSQSPSNKVTEKGKDVELRCDPISGHTALYWYRQSLGQGLEFLIYFQGNSAPDKSGLPSDRFSAERTGGSVSTLTIQRTQQEDSAVYLCASSFKGDSNQPQHFGDGTRLSIL.

This clone was counted once. This chain links TRBV7-2 with TRBJ1-2, with D perhaps TRBD1 (6 bases). The V and J ends lost 5 bases and 4 bases respectively, with 14 bases between them. The V gene's germline CDR1 is SGHTA and CDR2 FQGNSA. This CDR3 has 14 amino acids. In nucleotides, the CDR3 is TGTGCCAGCAGCCCTCACCGGGACACCTATGGCTACACCTTC. Its translation: CASSPHRDTYGYTF.

The chain is built from TRBV2 and TRBJ2-3; 10 nucleotides align to TRBD2. This CDR3 region has 13 residues. The V and J ends lost 3 bases and 6 bases, in that order; junction bases with no gene match: 0. CDR1 and CDR2 (germline): SNHLY, FYNNEI. CDR3: CASSEGLADTQYF. As DNA, the CDR3 is TGTGCCAGCAGTGAGGGACTAGCGGATACGCAGTATTTT.

The chain couples TRBV4-3 to TRBJ2-5; D is perhaps TRBD2 (5 bases). This CDR3 is 15 amino acids long. Per germline, CDR1 LGHNA and CDR2 YSLEER. With 0 bases removed from V and 4 bases from J, the gap between germline ends came to 12 bases. CDR3 loop: CASSQESVRGETQYF. The CDR3, as DNA: TGCGCCAGCAGCCAAGAATCAGTCCGGGGAGAGACCCAGTACTTC.

The J gene is TRBJ2-5, the V gene TRBV5-6, with 11 bases that match TRBD2. This CDR3 is built from 15 residues. With V trimmed by 2 bases and J by 5 bases, 5 bases remained unmatched. Germline V gives CDR1 SGHDT, CDR2 YYEEEE. CDR3 in DNA: TGTGCCAGCAGCTTCGTAGCGGGGGGGCCGGAGACCCAGTACTTC. It yields the protein CASSFVAGGPETQYF.

V usage is TRBV2 and J usage is TRBJ2-7; D is possibly TRBD2 (5 bases). The CDR3 loop spans 11 amino acids. From germline, CDR1 is SNHLY and CDR2 FYNNEI. Trimming left V 6 bases short and J 11 bases short, with 14 bases between. For the CDR3, the DNA is TGTGCCAGCAGGGCCGGCGGACTGAAGTACTTC. Its protein is CASRAGGLKYF.

This chain connects TRBV27 to TRBJ1-5, with D perhaps matching TRBD1 (5 bases). Germline-derived CDR1 and CDR2 are MNHEY and SMNVEV (reference sequence). The CDR3 covers 17 residues. Trimming shortened V by 2 bases and J by 9 bases, and 23 bases separated the two germline ends. CDR3 region: CASSLSPPGVALTPQHF. CDR3 sequence (DNA): TGTGCCAGCAGTTTAAGCCCCCCGGGGGTCGCGTTGACGCCCCAGCATTTT.

The chain joins TRBV14 to TRBJ1-1, with D hard to call. The CDR3 length is 11 residues. Trimming removed 6 bases at V and 5 bases at J, with 7 bases between. The germline CDR1 and CDR2 sequences are SGHDN and FVKESK. The CDR3 reads CASSAGTEAFF. The CDR3 DNA reads as TGTGCCAGCAGTGCCGGTACTGAAGCTTTCTTT.

This clone occurred once. This sequence joins TRBV7-6 and TRBJ2-3; D is uncertain. Trimming pared 1 base from V and 1 base from J, leaving 9 bases between. This CDR3 is built from 15 residues. Germline CDR1 and CDR2: SGHVS and FNYEAQ. As DNA, the CDR3 is TGTGCCAGCAGCTTAGAACGTGAGGGCACAGATACGCAGTATTTT. Translated: CASSLEREGTDTQYF.

This rearrangement joins TRBV5-6 to TRBJ2-1; D gene ambiguous. This CDR3 region has 14 residues. Germline CDR1 and CDR2: SGHDT and YYEEEE. V lost 0 bases and J 4 bases, leaving 8 bases between the germline ends. The CDR3 DNA reads as TGTGCCAGCAGCTTGGCAGACACTTACAATGAGCAGTTCTTC. This gives the protein CASSLADTYNEQFF.

About this clone itself: In the same sample, other DNA sequences code for this CDR3. The chain couples TRBV5-1 to TRBJ2-3, with 11 positions matching TRBD2. Germline loops: CDR1 SGHRS, CDR2 YFSETQ. This CDR3 is 16 amino acids long. J lost 3 bases, V lost 4 bases, and 7 bases had no gene match. CDR3 sequence reads: CASSPGLAGGTDTQYF. In DNA, the CDR3 is TGCGCCAGCAGCCCGGGGCTAGCGGGGGGAACAGATACGCAGTATTTT. Drawing the rest from reference TRBV5-1 and TRBJ2-3, the complete variable domain is KAGVTQTPRYLIKTRGQQVTLSCSPISGHRSVSWYQQTPGQGLQFLFEYFSETQRNKGNFPGRFSGRQFSNSRSEMNVSTLELGDSALYLCASSPGLAGGTDTQYFGPGTRLTVL.

The gene calls are TRBV4-3 and TRBJ2-1; 7 bases agree with TRBD1. J lost 7 bases, V lost 0 bases, and 6 bases had no gene match. This CDR3 spans 15 amino acids. The germline gives CDR1 LGHNA, CDR2 YSLEER. CDR3 amino acids: CASSQDQGDGNEQFF. CDR3 nucleotide sequence: TGCGCCAGCAGCCAAGATCAGGGGGACGGAAATGAGCAGTTCTTC.

This clone is a singleton in its sample. The genes are TRBV4-3 and TRBJ2-4, with TRBD2 identical over 10 bases. Germline CDR1 LGHNA, CDR2 YSLEER. The CDR3 consists of 16 residues. Trimming cost V 0 bases and J 7 bases; bases outside gene matches: 6. CDR3 region: CASSQDLVAGGNIQYF. The DNA for the CDR3 is TGCGCCAGCAGCCAAGATCTAGTAGCGGGGGGTAACATTCAGTACTTC.

The gene calls are TRBV5-1 and TRBJ2-7, with TRBD1 matching over 8 bases. This CDR3 spans 14 amino acids. Per the germline V gene, CDR1 is SGHRS and CDR2 is YFSETQ. V lost 4 bases, J lost 2 bases, and 5 bases stayed unmatched. The DNA for the CDR3 is TGCGCCAGCAGCCAGGGACAGGAGGCCTACGAGCAGTACTTC. It specifies CASSQGQEAYEQYF.

The chain couples TRBV4-3 to TRBJ1-1; 9 bases map to TRBD1. CDR3 length: 19 amino acids. V trimming: 4 bases; J trimming: 3 bases; junction bases outside the gene matches: 18. Germline assignment: CDR1 LGHNA and CDR2 YSLEER. Here the CDR3 DNA reads TGCGCCAGCAGCCCACTCGGCGGGACAGGGAGGTTAGCGGACACTGAAGCTTTCTTT. Amino acids: CASSPLGGTGRLADTEAFF.

The V gene is TRBV13, the J gene TRBJ2-2, with TRBD1 identical over 9 bases. With V trimmed by 7 bases and J by 4 bases, 7 bases remained unmatched. Germline CDR1 reads PRHDT; CDR2 reads FYEKMQ (reference sequence). CDR3 size: 15 residues. CDR3 DNA sequence: TGTGCCAGCAACCCCGACAGGGGGATCACCGGGGAGCTGTTTTTT. Protein sequence: CASNPDRGITGELFF.

The chain is built from TRBV5-1 and TRBJ1-5; 8 positions match TRBD1. With 4 bases clipped from V and 6 bases from J, the junction kept 9 bases outside the gene matches. CDR3 length: 15 amino acids. Germline values: CDR1 SGHRS, CDR2 YFSETQ. The chain's CDR3 is CASSRTGSHGQPQHF. The CDR3 DNA sequence: TGCGCCAGCAGCCGGACAGGGAGCCACGGTCAGCCCCAGCATTTT.

This chain links TRBV5-6 with TRBJ2-7; 10 nucleotides line up with TRBD2. The CDR3 length is 16 residues. V trimming: 6 bases; J trimming: 4 bases; junction bases outside the gene matches: 13. Germline-derived CDR1 and CDR2 are SGHDT and YYEEEE. Written as DNA, the CDR3 is TGTGCCAGCACCCCAACGGGAGCGGGGGGGCCTTACGAGCAGTACTTC. This encodes CASTPTGAGGPYEQYF.

The chain combines TRBV11-3 with TRBJ2-5; D possibly corresponds to TRBD1 (5 bases). The CDR3 covers 15 residues. Germline CDR1 is SGHNT and CDR2 is YENEEA. Trimming pared 1 base from V and 5 bases from J, leaving 14 bases between. The CDR3 is CASSLGQGGRETQYF. Written as DNA, the CDR3 is TGTGCCAGCAGCTTAGGTCAGGGCGGTCGGGAGACCCAGTACTTC.

J is TRBJ1-2 and V is TRBV5-8; D is uncertain. The CDR3 extends over 13 amino acids. Germline CDR1 SGHTS, CDR2 YDEGEE. The V end lost 0 bases, the J end lost 0 bases, and 3 bases lay between the germline ends. The CDR3 DNA reads TGTGCCAGCAGCTTGGCAACTAACTATGGCTACACCTTC. Its translation: CASSLATNYGYTF.

This rearrangement joins TRBV7-2 to TRBJ2-3, with D possibly matching TRBD1 (6 bases). The CDR3 extends over 13 amino acids. Trimming cost V 3 bases and J 4 bases, with 8 bases left between them. CDR1 is SGHTA, CDR2 FQGNSA, per germline. The CDR3 bases are TGTGCCAGCAGCTTGCAGGGGCCAGATACGCAGTATTTT. This sequence encodes CASSLQGPDTQYF.

V is TRBV5-1 and J is TRBJ2-7; D is undetermined. CDR3 length equals 14 residues. Trimming left V 2 bases short and J 0 bases short, with 9 bases between. CDR1 is SGHRS and CDR2 is YFSETQ in the germline V gene. CDR3 residues: CASSFTENSYEQYF. DNA for the CDR3: TGCGCCAGCAGCTTCACGGAGAACTCCTACGAGCAGTACTTC. Full variable domain (missing parts from reference TRBV5-1 and TRBJ2-7): KAGVTQTPRYLIKTRGQQVTLSCSPISGHRSVSWYQQTPGQGLQFLFEYFSETQRNKGNFPGRFSGRQFSNSRSEMNVSTLELGDSALYLCASSFTENSYEQYFGPGTRLTVT.

The sample holds one count of this clone. The J gene is TRBJ1-5, the V gene TRBV4-3; D possibly corresponds to TRBD1 (5 bases). The ends were cut back, 0 bases at V and 4 bases at J, with 10 bases in the middle. There are 15 residues in the CDR3. Germline loops: CDR1 LGHNA, CDR2 YSLEER. This chain's CDR3 is CASSQDSQGNQPQHF. The CDR3 DNA sequence: TGCGCCAGCAGCCAAGATTCGCAGGGTAATCAGCCCCAGCATTTT.